Each of the 22 T cell receptor beta chains below was sequenced from the same sample in a study of shared clonotypes between healthy human individuals. Repertoires were generated with immunoSEQ multiplex PCR, while TCRdb's copy carries only in-frame clones and drops some. The data contain more than 2 million clones, over 85% of them singletons. Sequences were obtained from naive CD4+ T cells sorted from blood. Documented subset: CD45RA+ positively selected. These receptors were taken from a man younger than 35 in good health.

The genes are TRBV5-1 and TRBJ2-3; D gene ambiguous. The CDR3 contains 15 residues. The germline V gene has CDR1 SGHRS and CDR2 YFSETQ. The V end lost 2 bases, the J end lost 2 bases, and 12 bases lay between the germline ends. The CDR3 protein is CASSFSLGSTDTQYF. For the CDR3, the DNA is TGCGCCAGCAGCTTCTCCCTCGGGTCCACAGATACGCAGTATTTT.

In DNA, the CDR3 is TGTGCCAGCTCACCACCGACTTTGAATGAGCAGTTCTTC. Translating gives CASSPPTLNEQFF. V usage is TRBV18 and J usage is TRBJ2-1; D gene ambiguous. V was shortened by 0 bases and J by 7 bases, with 7 bases between the two germline ends. Germline V gene lookup returns CDR1 KGHSH and CDR2 LQKENI. This CDR3 has 13 amino acids.

The chain combines TRBV28 with TRBJ1-2; 7 nucleotides match TRBD1. The CDR3 loop spans 14 amino acids. Germline V CDR1 and CDR2: MDHEN, SYDVKM. J gave up 0 bases and V 6 bases, and 4 bases lay outside the gene matches. The CDR3 protein is CASRTGTANYGYTF. CDR3 coding DNA: TGTGCCAGCAGGACAGGGACAGCTAACTATGGCTACACCTTC.

The chain is built from TRBV11-2 and TRBJ1-2; D is uncertain. Germline CDR1 SGHAT, CDR2 FQNNGV. This CDR3 comprises 13 residues. Trimming cost V 2 bases and J 3 bases, with 7 bases left between them. DNA for the CDR3: TGTGCCAGCAGCTTAAACTGGGACTATGGCTACACCTTC. Translated, it gives CASSLNWDYGYTF.

The chain couples TRBV30 to TRBJ2-3, with 12 bases fitting TRBD2. The CDR3 covers 14 residues. Losses at the gene ends were 3 bases for V and 5 bases for J; bases not matched to a gene: 3. Germline V gene data show CDR1 as GTSNPN and CDR2 as SVGIG (reference sequence). DNA for the CDR3: TGTGCCTGGAGACCTAGCGGGGGGGGAGATACGCAGTATTTT. It yields the protein CAWRPSGGGDTQYF.

Notes on this clone: Other nucleotide sequences from this sample produce the same CDR3. The chain combines TRBV5-1 with TRBJ2-3; no firm D call. Germline assignment: CDR1 SGHRS and CDR2 YFSETQ. The CDR3 loop spans 14 amino acids. With 0 bases removed from V and 3 bases from J, the gap between germline ends came to 8 bases. The CDR3 nucleotides read TGCGCCAGCAGCTTGGGGTTAAGGACAGATACGCAGTATTTT. Protein: CASSLGLRTDTQYF.

The chain is built from TRBV9 and TRBJ1-2; 8 bases match TRBD1. In germline, CDR1 is SGDLS, CDR2 YYNGEE. V shed 3 bases and J 6 bases; nucleotides not matched to a gene: 10. The CDR3 has 15 residues. CDR3 sequence: CASSAGQGRLDGYTF. CDR3 DNA: TGTGCCAGCAGCGCCGGACAGGGCCGTCTCGATGGCTACACCTTC.

This clone was seen a single time. This chain links TRBV7-9 with TRBJ1-2; D ambiguous. V was trimmed by 1 base and J by 7 bases, leaving 7 bases between them. The CDR3 length is 12 residues. The germline V gene encodes CDR1 SEHNR and CDR2 FQNEAQ (reference sequence). CDR3 region: CASSLVSRGYTF. The CDR3 region has the DNA TGTGCCAGCAGCTTAGTGAGCCGTGGCTACACCTTC.

This sequence joins TRBV7-2 and TRBJ2-5; 10 bases line up with TRBD2. The CDR3 contains 17 residues. Trimming at V came to 4 bases and at J to 5 bases, leaving 13 bases not matched to a gene. CDR1 and CDR2 (germline): SGHTA, FQGNSA. In nucleotides, the CDR3 is TGTGCCAGCAGCTGGTCTAGCGGGAGAGGGGTTCAGGAGACCCAGTACTTC. Translated, it gives CASSWSSGRGVQETQYF.

This clone was seen once. The chain uses TRBV5-1 and TRBJ1-6; D is possibly TRBD1 (6 bases). The CDR3 covers 17 residues. Trimming cost V 0 bases and J 2 bases, with 12 bases left between them. Germline V CDR1 and CDR2: SGHRS, YFSETQ. As DNA, the CDR3 is TGCGCCAGCAGCTTGGAGGGGGGCGGTGCCTATAATTCACCCCTCCACTTT. Translation gives CASSLEGGGAYNSPLHF.

This rearrangement joins TRBV5-1 to TRBJ2-7, with 12 positions matching TRBD2. Germline-derived CDR1 and CDR2 are SGHRS and YFSETQ. Unmatched junction bases numbered 14, after V lost 4 bases and J lost 3 bases. The CDR3 runs 18 residues. The CDR3 region is CASSLQTSGGGIVYEQYF. CDR3 nucleotides: TGCGCCAGCAGCCTTCAGACTAGCGGGGGCGGGATTGTCTACGAGCAGTACTTC.

The chain has TRBV4-1 and TRBJ1-4, with D hard to call. V was cut by 6 bases and J by 7 bases, with 15 bases left in between. The CDR3 covers 14 residues. The V gene's germline CDR1 is MGHRA and CDR2 YSYEKL. The CDR3 reads CASSPTAGIEKLFF. The DNA of the CDR3 is TGCGCCAGCAGTCCCACGGCGGGGATTGAAAAACTGTTTTTT.

This clone appeared a few times. V gene TRBV6-5 combines with J gene TRBJ2-7; a possible D gene is TRBD1 (5 bases). CDR1 MNHEY and CDR2 SVGAGI come from the germline V gene. V was cut by 7 bases and J by 5 bases, with 15 bases left in between. The CDR3 spans 13 residues. CDR3 sequence: CASMGSQANEQYF. DNA for the CDR3: TGTGCCAGCATGGGATCACAGGCTAACGAGCAGTACTTC.

The gene calls are TRBV28 and TRBJ2-1; D is possibly TRBD2 (5 bases). Germline loops: CDR1 MDHEN, CDR2 SYDVKM. The V gene lost 4 bases and the J gene lost 0 bases, with 16 bases spanning the gap. There are 17 residues in the CDR3. The DNA of the CDR3 is TGTGCCAGCAGTTCCAATACCCCTAGCAGCTCCTACAATGAGCAGTTCTTC. This translates into CASSSNTPSSSYNEQFF.

The DNA of the CDR3 is TGTGCCAGCAGTGCGTCTGACTCTGGAAACACCATATATTTT. Its protein product is CASSASDSGNTIYF. J is TRBJ1-3 and V is TRBV6-1, with unresolved D. Trimming left V 4 bases short and J 0 bases short, with 7 bases between. Germline assignment: CDR1 MNHNS and CDR2 SASEGT. The CDR3 covers 14 residues.

The chain combines TRBV18 with TRBJ2-7, with D possibly TRBD1 on 6 matching bases. Trimming left V 2 bases short and J 2 bases short, with 13 bases between. Germline V CDR1 and CDR2: KGHSH, LQKENI. This CDR3 spans 15 amino acids. CDR3 DNA sequence: TGTGCCAGCTCACCATCCTGGACAGCCACCTACGAGCAGTACTTC. Protein: CASSPSWTATYEQYF. Together with reference TRBV18 and TRBJ2-7, the CDR3 gives the full variable domain: NAGVMQNPRHLVRRRGQEARLRCSPMKGHSHVYWYRQLPEEGLKFMVYLQKENIIDESGMPKERFSAEFPKEGPSILRIQQVVRGDSAAYFCASSPSWTATYEQYFGPGTRLTVT.

This rearrangement joins TRBV30 to TRBJ2-1; 7 positions match TRBD2. CDR1 GTSNPN and CDR2 SVGIG come from the germline V gene (reference sequence). Trimming took 4 bases from V and 9 from J; bases not matched to a gene: 15. The CDR3 has 15 residues. The CDR3, as DNA: TGTGCCTGGACTCGTGGGAGGGGCCGGAGTGGTGAGCAGTTCTTC. It specifies CAWTRGRGRSGEQFF.

The chain recombines TRBV11-2 with TRBJ2-3, with TRBD2 matching over 9 bases. The CDR3 consists of 18 residues. Germline loops: CDR1 SGHAT, CDR2 FQNNGV. Trimming at V came to 5 bases and at J to 3 bases, leaving 15 bases not matched to a gene. The CDR3, as DNA: TGTGCCAGCAGCCCTAACGGGGGGACTAGCCGGAGGACAGATACGCAGTATTTT. The encoded protein is CASSPNGGTSRRTDTQYF.

This chain joins TRBV11-2 and TRBJ2-7; D is unresolved. Germline V gives CDR1 SGHAT, CDR2 FQNNGV. V dropped 2 bases and J dropped 0 bases, with 17 bases sitting between them. The CDR3 covers 17 residues. CDR3 bases: TGTGCCAGCAGCTTAACTGGCCTACGTGATTCCTCCTACGAGCAGTACTTC. Translated, it gives CASSLTGLRDSSYEQYF.

This clone was seen just once. The CDR3 DNA reads TGTGCCAGCTCACCGTTGACGGGGATAGGATCCAAAAACATTCAGTACTTC. This sequence encodes CASSPLTGIGSKNIQYF. This chain joins TRBV18 and TRBJ2-4; D may be TRBD2 (5 bases). The germline gives CDR1 KGHSH, CDR2 LQKENI. The CDR3 runs 17 residues. V lost 3 bases and J 2 bases, leaving 17 bases between the germline ends.

This clone showed up just once. The V gene is TRBV2, the J gene TRBJ1-1; D uncertain. The V gene lost 3 bases and the J gene lost 0 bases, with 8 bases spanning the gap. Germline V CDR1 and CDR2: SNHLY, FYNNEI. The CDR3 is made up of 14 amino acids. In DNA form, the CDR3 reads TGTGCCAGCAGTGATCCTACAGTGAACACTGAAGCTTTCTTT. It translates to CASSDPTVNTEAFF.

V is TRBV28 and J is TRBJ1-6, with 9 bases lining up with TRBD1. This CDR3 is built from 13 residues. The junction had 6 bases not matched to a gene; V was cut back by 4 bases and J by 14 bases. Germline assignment: CDR1 MDHEN and CDR2 SYDVKM. This CDR3 is CASSYPGTGTLHF. Written as DNA, the CDR3 is TGTGCCAGCAGTTACCCCGGGACAGGGACCCTCCACTTT.